The source of this T cell receptor beta chain is a study of T cell responses to AZD1222 COVID-19 vaccine. Study outcomes and limitations: Among the donors, most were white British and more were female, and clonal diversity was possibly underestimated.

Concerning this clone: What it binds is not known.

Produced via immunoSEQ multiplex PCR; TCRdb's table is partial and in-frame only. Among fewer than 200,000 clones listed, roughly 88% were seen once. V lost 0 bases to trimming and J lost 7 bases, with 21 bases between them. Germline CDR1 and CDR2: SGHNT and YYREEE (reference sequence). The CDR3 is 17 amino acids. The receptor was derived from an adult who received the AZD1222 COVID-19 vaccine. The chain links TRBV5-4 to TRBJ2-3, with D possibly matching TRBD2 (6 bases). This specimen consisted of peripheral blood, obtained 28 days after the second AZD1222 dose. The CDR3 loop is CASSLAGIVGGGYTQYF. For the CDR3, the DNA is TGTGCCAGCAGCTTGGCCGGAATAGTGGGAGGTGGTTATACGCAGTATTTT.